The rows below give T cell receptor beta chains drawn from one sample of a study of T cells after yellow fever vaccination. TCRdb re-derived calls from the 5' RACE reads in MiXCR, one entry per CDR3 protein. The data show about 310,000 distinct CDR3 sequences, 3.6% seen once. The sample consisted of PBMCs, taken on the day of the yellow fever booster vaccination. These receptors came from a man aged 18 to 30 who received the YFV17D yellow fever vaccine. Each CDR3 is given with its conserved first and last residue. The D gene is left open where the match is weak. The size entry is marked missing in some rows and otherwise reads once, few, many or a size class.

DNA | CDR3 | J | D | size | V
TGTGCCACCAGTGATTTGAGGACAGGGAGGGACACCGGGGAGCTGTTTTTT | CATSDLRTGRDTGELFF | TRBJ2-2 | NA | NA | TRBV24-1
TGTGCCTGGAGCTGGACAGCGAACACTGAAGCTTTCTTT | CAWSWTANTEAFF | TRBJ1-1 | NA | NA | TRBV30
TGCAGTGCTCCCCCCCCGGGGGGGACCCAAGAGACCCAGTACTTC | CSAPPPGGTQETQYF | TRBJ2-5 | TRBD2 | many | TRBV20-1
TGTGCCAGCAGCCAAGATCGACAGGGGGCCTACAATGAGCAGTTCTTC | CASSQDRQGAYNEQFF | TRBJ2-1 | TRBD1 | many | TRBV4-2
TGTGCCAGCAGTGCGGCAGCCAATCAGCCCCAGCATTTT | CASSAAANQPQHF | TRBJ1-5 | NA | many | TRBV25-1
TGTGCCTGGAGTGGGCTAGCGGGGGGCGACTACAATGAGCAGTTCTTC | CAWSGLAGGDYNEQFF | TRBJ2-1 | TRBD2 | many | TRBV30
TGTGCCAGCAGCTTAGATTTGTCGTACCAAGAGACCCAGTACTTC | CASSLDLSYQETQYF | TRBJ2-5 | NA | many | TRBV11-2
TGTGCCAGCAGCCAATGGGACAGGACCTCGAACTATGGCTACACCTTC | CASSQWDRTSNYGYTF | TRBJ1-2 | TRBD1 | few | TRBV3-1
TGCAGTGCTGTACGGGACAGATGGAATGAAAAACTGTTTTTT | CSAVRDRWNEKLFF | TRBJ1-4 | TRBD1 | many | TRBV20-1
TGTGCCAGCAGCTTGGCCCGGGTGCGTGGCTACACCTTC | CASSLARVRGYTF | TRBJ1-2 | NA | NA | TRBV5-6
TGTGCCAGCAGTTTTGGAGGGGACAACTATGGCTACACCTTC | CASSFGGDNYGYTF | TRBJ1-2 | NA | many | TRBV28
TGCGCCAGCAGCCAAGATCTCTCCACAGAGTCGCGTCGTCAAGAGACCCAGTACTTC | CASSQDLSTESRRQETQYF | TRBJ2-5 | NA | many | TRBV4-3
TGTGCCAGCAGTTTAGACCCCCAAGAGACCCAGTACTTC | CASSLDPQETQYF | TRBJ2-5 | NA | NA | TRBV12-3/TRBV12-4
TGCGCCAGCAGCTTGCTGGCTAGCGAGACCGGGGAGCTGTTTTTT | CASSLLASETGELFF | TRBJ2-2 | NA | many | TRBV5-1
TGTGCCAGCAATGGGGCGGGGGGGCCCAAAGATACGCAGTATTTT | CASNGAGGPKDTQYF | TRBJ2-3 | TRBD2 | few | TRBV6-6
TGTGCCAGCAGCCCCAAGGCGGGGGGGCTGGCCAAAAACATTCAGTACTTC | CASSPKAGGLAKNIQYF | TRBJ2-4 | TRBD2 | many | TRBV7-9
TGTGCCAGCAAACCCGCAGGGGGCTATGGCTACACCTTC | CASKPAGGYGYTF | TRBJ1-2 | TRBD1 | NA | TRBV6-6
TGCGCCAGCAATCCCAGGGACAGGGGCCCCGGGGAGCTGTTTTTT | CASNPRDRGPGELFF | TRBJ2-2 | TRBD1 | many | TRBV4-1
TGTGCCAGCAGCCCACAGGGGTGGGAGACCCAGTACTTC | CASSPQGWETQYF | TRBJ2-5 | TRBD1 | many | TRBV7-2
TGTGCCAGCAGATCCGAGCGCAATGAGCAGTTCTTC | CASRSERNEQFF | TRBJ2-1 | NA | few | TRBV7-9
TGTGCCAGCAGCTCAGATAGCAATCAGCCCCAGCATTTT | CASSSDSNQPQHF | TRBJ1-5 | NA | many | TRBV12-3/TRBV12-4
TGCGCCAGCAGCTTGGTTAGGGGACCAACTATGTCGGAGACCCAGTACTTC | CASSLVRGPTMSETQYF | TRBJ2-5 | NA | NA | TRBV5-1
TGCGCCAGCAGTACCAGGGCCTCAGATACGCAGTATTTT | CASSTRASDTQYF | TRBJ2-3 | NA | NA | TRBV5-1
TGCGCCAGCAGGCAGGACGGACGCACAGATACGCAGTATTTT | CASRQDGRTDTQYF | TRBJ2-3 | NA | many | TRBV5-1
TGTGCCAGCAGTTACGGTTCCGGGGAGCTGTTTTTT | CASSYGSGELFF | TRBJ2-2 | NA | many | TRBV12-3/TRBV12-4
TGTGCCAGCAGCGTATCTAGGGGGAGCACAGATACGCAGTATTTT | CASSVSRGSTDTQYF | TRBJ2-3 | NA | NA | TRBV11-2
TGTGCCAGCAGCGATAGCGGGGCGGAAAACACAGATACGCAGTATTTT | CASSDSGAENTDTQYF | TRBJ2-3 | TRBD2 | many | TRBV9
TGTGCCAGTAGAATTGGGACATGGAGCAATCAGCCCCAGCATTTT | CASRIGTWSNQPQHF | TRBJ1-5 | NA | many | TRBV19
TGCGCCAGCAGCTTGGATGGAACCGAGCTGTTTTTT | CASSLDGTELFF | TRBJ2-2 | NA | many | TRBV5-1
TGCAGTGCTAGAGATTTGGAGGGGAGTTCCGAGAAACTGTTTTTT | CSARDLEGSSEKLFF | TRBJ1-4 | NA | many | TRBV20-1
TGTGCCAGCGGACTTCGCGATCTCTCCTACAATGAGCAGTTCTTC | CASGLRDLSYNEQFF | TRBJ2-1 | NA | many | TRBV18
TGTGCCATCAGTGAGGAGGGGAATTCACCCCTCCACTTT | CAISEEGNSPLHF | TRBJ1-6 | NA | many | TRBV10-3
TGTGCCAGCAGTTCGTTCGTCGGGTTTGAAAAACTGTTTTTT | CASSSFVGFEKLFF | TRBJ1-4 | NA | few | TRBV12-3/TRBV12-4
TGCAGCGTTGACAGGGGGGAAGAGACCCAGTACTTC | CSVDRGEETQYF | TRBJ2-5 | NA | many | TRBV29-1
TGCGCCAGCAGCTTGGATGTGCGGGGGCTGGGGACCCAGTACTTC | CASSLDVRGLGTQYF | TRBJ2-5 | NA | NA | TRBV5-1
TGCGCCAGCGGCGAGACAGGGGGCGGTCGGCAGTACTTC | CASGETGGGRQYF | TRBJ2-7 | TRBD1 | many | TRBV5-1
TGCAGTGCTAGAGAGAGGGATGGCTACACCTTC | CSARERDGYTF | TRBJ1-2 | NA | NA | TRBV20-1
TGTGCCAGCAGCCCGCTCGGACGGGCGCCCCAGCATTTT | CASSPLGRAPQHF | TRBJ1-5 | NA | many | TRBV7-2
TGTGCCAGCAGCCCAGGGGGCGCGCATTCACCCCTCCACTTT | CASSPGGAHSPLHF | TRBJ1-6 | TRBD1 | few | TRBV7-3
TGCGCCAGCCACTTGGGGAACTCCGGTGAGGCCCAGTACTTC | CASHLGNSGEAQYF | TRBJ2-5 | NA | many | TRBV5-1
TGCAGCGTCCGGGGGGCGAACAATGAGCAGTTCTTC | CSVRGANNEQFF | TRBJ2-1 | NA | few | TRBV29-1
TGTGCCAGCAGCTTACCCAGCGGGGGGGCAGGAGATACGCAGTATTTT | CASSLPSGGAGDTQYF | TRBJ2-3 | TRBD2 | many | TRBV7-2
TGTGCCAGCAGTTACTCGGTGGAGGGGGCTTCGAGTGAAGCTTTCTTT | CASSYSVEGASSEAFF | TRBJ1-1 | TRBD1 | few | TRBV6-6
TGTGCCAGCACCGAAAAATGGAAGGACCGACGTTGTACCTTC | CASTEKWKDRRCTF | TRBJ1-2 | NA | NA | TRBV11-2
TGCGCCAGCAGCCAACGAGTAGTCGAGACCCAGTACTTC | CASSQRVVETQYF | TRBJ2-5 | NA | NA | TRBV4-1
TGTGCCAGCAGCCCGAACTACCTTCAAGAGACCCAGTACTTC | CASSPNYLQETQYF | TRBJ2-5 | NA | many | TRBV7-2
TGTGCCATCAGTGAATCATGGGAGCAGTACTTC | CAISESWEQYF | TRBJ2-7 | NA | NA | TRBV10-3
TGTGCCAGCAGCGACCGTGGAGGGAAGAGCTCCTACGAGCAGTACTTC | CASSDRGGKSSYEQYF | TRBJ2-7 | NA | few | TRBV11-1
TGTGCCAGCAGCCAAGCCGGGACAGGAATTAATTCACCCCTCCACTTT | CASSQAGTGINSPLHF | TRBJ1-6 | TRBD1 | many | TRBV7-9
TGTGCCAGCAGCCAGAGACTAGCGGGGGGAGACAATGAGCAGTTCTTC | CASSQRLAGGDNEQFF | TRBJ2-1 | TRBD2 | NA | TRBV4-2
TGTGCCAGCAGTTCATCGCCGGACAGGTACAATGAGCAGTTCTTC | CASSSSPDRYNEQFF | TRBJ2-1 | TRBD1 | few | TRBV6-2/TRBV6-3